Listed here are 14 T cell receptor beta chains from one sample, sequenced in a study of CD8+ T cells in alopecia areata. Investigators isolated RNA and reverse transcribed it into cDNA to act as the sequencing template. Assay used: immunoSEQ multiplex PCR; TCRdb lists only in-frame clones, some missing. Captured here are around 110,000 clones, none seen once; the top ten comprise around 19%. Sequencing used lesional skin. Receptors originate from a C3H/HeJ mouse with alopecia areata. This strain has MHC haplotype H2-k.

About this clone itself: Gene names are mouse gene names. Read data end 4 residues before the CDR3 end; the end is taken from the germline J gene. The chain links TRBV1 to TRBJ2-5, with TRBD1 matching 12 bases. This CDR3 has 16 amino acids. Germline assignment: CDR1 NSQYPW and CDR2 LRSPGD (reference sequence). The CDR3 reads CTCSADGTGGADTQYF. The sequenced CDR3 bases are TGCACCTGCAGTGCAGATGGGACAGGGGGCGCGGAC.

A word on this clone: TCRdb's protein does not match the DNA translation at residue 14; the protein provided is translated from the DNA. Mouse names are used for the genes. The CDR3 sequence: CASSIEGNRGPGNTLYF. The covered CDR3 bases are TGTGCCAGCAGTATAGAGGGGAACAGGGGGCCTGGAAATACG. The V call is TRBV19, the J call TRBJ1-3, with TRBD1 identical over 9 bases. The read stops 3 residues short of the end of the CDR3; the missing end is completed from the germline J gene. The CDR3 runs 17 residues. The germline CDR1 and CDR2 sequences are FNHDT and SITEND (reference sequence). V lost 0 bases, J lost 2 bases, and 6 bases stayed unmatched.

This clone was counted between two and nine times. Mouse gene names apply. CDR3 DNA (partial): TGTGCCAGCAGTGATGGGGACTGGGGGGTTGGTGCAGAA. Its translation is CASSDGDWGVGAE. The full CDR3 protein is CASSDGDWGVGAETLYF. The chain is built from TRBV13-3 and TRBJ2-3, with 12 bases aligning to TRBD2. Coverage ceases 4 residues before the CDR3 finishes, and the germline J gene fills in the end. The CDR3 loop spans 17 amino acids. The V and J ends lost 0 bases and 1 base, in that order; junction bases with no gene match: 3. Looked up from germline, CDR1 is NNHDY and CDR2 is SYVADS.

As to this clone: All gene names here are mouse names. Coverage ceases 4 residues before the CDR3 finishes, and the germline J gene fills in the end. The gene calls are TRBV19 and TRBJ1-4, with D possibly TRBD1 on 6 matching bases. This CDR3 region has 15 residues. Germline V gene sequence: CDR1 FNHDT, CDR2 SITEND (reference sequence). Trimming stripped 4 bases from V and 0 bases from J, with 10 bases between. The CDR3 DNA, read in part, is TGTGCCAGCAGTCATTGGACAGTTTCCAACGAA. Residues: CASSHWTVSNE. The complete CDR3 sequence is CASSHWTVSNERLFF. The variable domain in full, completed from reference TRBV19 and TRBJ1-4, reads GGIITQTPKFLIGQEGQKLTLKCQQNFNHDTMYWYRQDSGKGLRLIYYSITENDLQKGDLSEGYDASREKKSSFSLTVTSAQKNEMAVFLCASSHWTVSNERLFFGHGTKLSVL.

Concerning this clone itself: Mismatch with germline at one junction end may stem from a read error. Gene names and germline match the mouse. The read ends 4 residues before the CDR3 terminus; that terminus is restored from the germline J gene. The chain links TRBV1 to TRBJ1-1; D is possibly TRBD1 (5 bases). Looked up from germline, CDR1 is NSQYPW and CDR2 is LRSPGD (reference sequence). The CDR3 length is 15 residues. This CDR3 is CTCSTEGSANTEVFF. The DNA read from the CDR3 is TGCACCTGCAGTACAGAGGGGAGTGCAAACACA.

This clone was found many times. Gene and germline names: mouse. Read data end 4 residues before the CDR3 end; the end is taken from the germline J gene. The chain recombines TRBV19 with TRBJ2-2; 8 bases fit TRBD1. The CDR3 contains 15 residues. The germline gives CDR1 FNHDT, CDR2 SITEND (reference sequence). V trimming: 4 bases; J trimming: 0 bases; junction bases outside the gene matches: 2. CDR3 amino acids: CASSPTGANTGQLYF. The CDR3 DNA, read in part, is TGTGCCAGCAGTCCGACAGGGGCAAACACCGGG.

In its sample, this clone was seen a few times. Gene names follow the mouse nomenclature. The read ends 4 residues early relative to the CDR3; the germline J gene fills the gap. The rearrangement joins TRBV13-3 to TRBJ2-2, with 14 bases lining up with TRBD2. There are 16 residues in the CDR3. Per germline, CDR1 NNHDY and CDR2 SYVADS. V lost 4 bases, J lost 4 bases, and 3 bases stayed unmatched. The covered CDR3 bases are TGTGCCAGCAGTCCCGGGACTGGGGGGGCCACCGGG. Protein sequence: CASSPGTGGATG. The entire CDR3 is CASSPGTGGATGQLYF. Together with reference TRBV13-3 and TRBJ2-2, the CDR3 gives the full variable domain: EAAVTQSPRSKVAVTGGKVTLSCHQTNNHDYMYWYRQDTGHGLRLIHYSYVADSTEKGDIPDGYKASRPSQENFSLILELASLSQTAVYFCASSPGTGGATGQLYFGEGSKLTVL.

This clone has only a few counts. The gene names given are mouse names. The CDR3 is cut off 4 residues early in the read; its end comes from the germline J gene. V usage is TRBV19 and J usage is TRBJ2-5; D may be TRBD2 (7 bases). The CDR3 covers 15 residues. The germline V gene encodes CDR1 FNHDT and CDR2 SITEND (reference sequence). The CDR3 region is CASSPRLGAKDTQYF. The sequenced part of the CDR3 DNA is TGTGCCAGCAGTCCCCGGCTGGGGGCGAAAGAC.

Concerning this clone: The listed genes are named as in mouse. The sequenced fragment ends 4 residues before the CDR3 boundary, so the rest is inferred from the germline J gene. The rearrangement links TRBV19 to TRBJ2-1; TRBD2 aligns across 7 bases. CDR3 length: 14 amino acids. CDR1 and CDR2 from the germline V gene are FNHDT and SITEND (reference sequence). V lost 5 bases to trimming and J lost 4 bases; unmatched junction nucleotides: 6. The CDR3 sequence is CASSPGGGYAEQFF. The sequenced CDR3 bases are TGTGCCAGCAGCCCGGGGGGGGGATATGCT.

This clone has only a few counts. Here the gene names and germline are mouse. The read gets to within 4 residues of the CDR3 end, and the germline J gene fills in the rest. The chain employs TRBV13-3 and TRBJ2-3, with 12 bases fitting TRBD2. Trimming removed 5 bases from V and 2 bases from J; junction bases left unmatched: 3. There are 15 residues in the CDR3. Germline V gene data show CDR1 as NNHDY and CDR2 as SYVADS. CDR3: CASRGDWGVAETLYF. The sequenced CDR3 bases are TGTGCCAGCAGAGGGGACTGGGGGGTTGCAGAA.

About this clone itself: Mouse germline and gene names are used. The read stops 4 residues short of the end of the CDR3; the missing end is completed from the germline J gene. The chain combines TRBV13-3 with TRBJ2-2; TRBD1 matches 8 bases. The V gene's germline CDR1 is NNHDY and CDR2 SYVADS. This CDR3 spans 13 amino acids. The CDR3 region is CASSGRDRGQLYF. CDR3 DNA, as far as it was read: TGTGCCAGCAGTGGCCGGGACAGGGGG.

About this clone itself: Mouse germline and gene names are used. The CDR3 loop is CASSGTGGSEQFF. The covered CDR3 bases are TGTGCCAGCAGTGGAACTGGGGGATCT. The rearrangement links TRBV13-3 to TRBJ2-1; 8 nucleotides agree with TRBD2. The read ends 4 residues before the CDR3 terminus; that terminus is restored from the germline J gene. This CDR3 is 13 amino acids long. The germline V gene encodes CDR1 NNHDY and CDR2 SYVADS.

This clone was counted a few times. Gene names are the mouse ones. The DNA ends 4 residues before the CDR3 does, and the rest of the CDR3 is filled in from the germline J gene. The genes are TRBV13-3 and TRBJ2-3, with 12 bases identical to TRBD2. The CDR3 is 16 residues long. Germline V gene lookup returns CDR1 NNHDY and CDR2 SYVADS. The CDR3 bases that were read are TGTGCCAGCAGTGATCCGGACTGGGGGGGAGGAGAA. Translated: CASSDPDWGGGE. In full, the CDR3 reads CASSDPDWGGGETLYF.

Remarks on this clone: Gene names follow the mouse nomenclature. The CDR3 end falls 4 residues outside the read, so it is completed with the germline J gene. The J gene is TRBJ2-3, the V gene TRBV19, with D possibly being TRBD1 (7 bases). CDR3 size: 15 residues. Germline CDR1 and CDR2: FNHDT and SITEND (reference sequence). V was trimmed by 2 bases and J by 0 bases, leaving 10 bases between them. Incomplete CDR3 DNA: TGTGCCAGCAGTATGAGGGGGCCGAGTGCAGAA. It encodes CASSMRGPSAE. The full CDR3 protein reads CASSMRGPSAETLYF.